The 24 T cell receptor beta chains given below trace back to one sample, sequenced in a study of T cell responses to AZD1222 COVID-19 vaccine. The assay was immunoSEQ multiplex PCR, and TCRdb's table has in-frame clones only and misses some. The sample holds 150,000 to 200,000 clones; about nine tenths are singletons and the top ten take around 2.9%. This material consisted of peripheral blood, taken on day 0 of AZD1222 vaccination. The origin of the receptors is an adult in good health.

Only a few counts were recorded for this clone. The gene calls are TRBV27 and TRBJ1-2, with TRBD1 identical over 8 bases. J lost 4 bases, V lost 0 bases, and 4 bases had no gene match. Germline V gives CDR1 MNHEY, CDR2 SMNVEV (reference sequence). This CDR3 has 15 residues. CDR3 residues: CASSLSPQGAYGYTF. CDR3 in DNA: TGTGCCAGCAGTTTATCCCCCCAGGGGGCCTATGGCTACACCTTC.

This clone was recorded only once. The DNA for the CDR3 is TGTGCCAGCAGTTATCTGGCTAGCGGGGCTATCGGGGATACGCAGTATTTT. This encodes CASSYLASGAIGDTQYF. The chain links TRBV6-2 or TRBV6-3 to TRBJ2-3; 9 bases are shared with TRBD2. This CDR3 spans 17 amino acids. After removal of 3 bases from V and 6 bases from J, the junction contained 13 bases not matched to a gene. Germline lookup yields CDR1 MNHEY and CDR2 SVGEGT.

This clone was recorded once. The rearrangement links TRBV10-3 to TRBJ1-5, with 7 bases lining up with TRBD1. The CDR3 consists of 14 residues. CDR1 is ENHRY and CDR2 is SYGVKD in the germline V gene. J lost 7 bases, V lost 6 bases, and 9 bases had no gene match. The CDR3 loop is CAIRPGTDNQPQHF. The CDR3 nucleotides read TGTGCCATCAGGCCCGGGACAGACAACCAGCCCCAGCATTTT.

V usage is TRBV11-3 and J usage is TRBJ1-3, with D hard to call. The germline V gene encodes CDR1 SGHNT and CDR2 YENEEA. There are 14 residues in the CDR3. V gave up 4 bases and J gave up 3 bases, with 10 bases separating them. The CDR3 here is CASSYGGIGNTIYF. CDR3 nucleotide sequence: TGTGCCAGCAGCTACGGAGGGATTGGAAACACCATATATTTT.

This clone has just one count. V and J are TRBV6-5 and TRBJ2-3; TRBD2 might be the D (5 bases). Germline V lookup: CDR1 MNHEY, CDR2 SVGAGI. The V end lost 6 bases, the J end lost 2 bases, and 15 bases lay between the germline ends. This CDR3 contains 15 residues. The CDR3 sequence: CASRPDWTYTDTQYF. CDR3 nucleotide sequence: TGTGCCAGCAGGCCGGACTGGACTTACACAGATACGCAGTATTTT.

This rearrangement joins TRBV19 to TRBJ1-4, with a weak D call TRBD1 (6 bases). CDR1 is LNHDA, CDR2 SQIVND, per germline (reference sequence). V gave up 6 bases and J gave up 5 bases, with 13 bases separating them. This CDR3 contains 14 residues. CDR3 sequence: CASRGQISNEKLFF. The CDR3 bases are TGTGCCAGTAGAGGACAGATTTCAAATGAAAAACTGTTTTTT. The full variable domain, its missing parts supplied by reference TRBV19 and TRBJ1-4, is DGGITQSPKYLFRKEGQNVTLSCEQNLNHDAMYWYRQDPGQGLRLIYYSQIVNDFQKGDIAEGYSVSREKKESFPLTVTSAQKNPTAFYLCASRGQISNEKLFFGSGTQLSVL.

CDR3: CASSPVDNQPQHF. For the CDR3, the DNA is TGTGCCAGCTCACCCGTGGACAATCAGCCCCAGCATTTT. This chain joins TRBV18 and TRBJ1-5, with no clear D. This CDR3 has 13 amino acids. V lost 3 bases to trimming and J lost 3 bases, with 6 bases between them. Germline CDR1 reads KGHSH; CDR2 reads LQKENI.

The chain joins TRBV5-8 to TRBJ1-5; no reliable D call. The germline V and J ends were trimmed by 4 bases and 5 bases, with 22 bases remaining between them. CDR1 SGHTS and CDR2 YDEGEE come from the germline V gene. The CDR3 is made up of 17 amino acids. The CDR3 nucleotides are TGTGCCAGCAGCCTATTGTCGGGTCAGGTCGGGCATCAGCCCCAGCATTTT. Protein product: CASSLLSGQVGHQPQHF.

This chain uses TRBV9 with TRBJ1-2, with 7 nucleotides matching TRBD1. The trim removed 4 bases at V and 8 bases at J, leaving 11 bases unmatched. This CDR3 is 14 amino acids long. The V gene's germline CDR1 is SGDLS and CDR2 YYNGEE. The CDR3 region has the DNA TGTGCCAGCAGCCCTAACACAGGGGAAGAAGGCTACACCTTC. Protein sequence: CASSPNTGEEGYTF.

The chain recombines TRBV21-1 with TRBJ2-7; the table names TRBD1, a call not compared with the DNA. TRBV21-1 is labeled a pseudogene. The CDR3 length is 14 residues. DNA of the CDR3: TGTGCCAGCAGCAAGGGGACAGCTACCTACGAGCAGTACTTC. Protein product: CASSKGTATYEQYF.

This clone was observed a few times. This rearrangement joins TRBV10-3 to TRBJ2-7, with D perhaps TRBD2 (6 bases). There are 15 residues in the CDR3. CDR1 is ENHRY, CDR2 SYGVKD, per germline. Trimming pared 6 bases from V and 7 bases from J, leaving 22 bases between. The CDR3 DNA reads as TGTGCCATCAGCCGGGACTCCGGGGATTTGGGAGAGCAGTACTTC. It codes for CAISRDSGDLGEQYF.

This clone showed up just once. V is TRBV18 and J is TRBJ2-5; TRBD1 matches at 8 bases. Trimming removed 3 bases from V and 1 base from J; junction bases left unmatched: 10. The CDR3 length is 17 residues. Per germline, CDR1 KGHSH and CDR2 LQKENI. CDR3: CASSPPFPTGVQETQYF. The CDR3, as DNA: TGTGCCAGCTCACCTCCCTTCCCGACAGGGGTCCAAGAGACCCAGTACTTC.

The chain links TRBV10-3 to TRBJ1-2, with a tentative D call TRBD1 (6 bases). The CDR3 length is 14 residues. CDR1 and CDR2 (germline): ENHRY, SYGVKD. Trimming removed 2 bases at V and 4 bases at J, with 11 bases between. The CDR3, as DNA: TGTGCCATCAGTGAGGGGGGCTTCGCCTATGGCTACACCTTC. Amino acid sequence: CAISEGGFAYGYTF.

The chain has TRBV6-1 and TRBJ1-2; a possible D gene is TRBD1 (5 bases). The CDR3 spans 12 residues. Germline V gene lookup returns CDR1 MNHNS and CDR2 SASEGT. Trimming stripped 2 bases from V and 5 bases from J, with 6 bases between. The CDR3 DNA reads TGTGCCAGCAGTGAAAAGGGGTATGGCTACACCTTC. Translation gives CASSEKGYGYTF.

The J gene is TRBJ2-3, the V gene TRBV5-1; D perhaps matches TRBD1 (6 bases). V lost 1 base to trimming and J lost 6 bases, with 12 bases between them. Germline V gives CDR1 SGHRS, CDR2 YFSETQ. This CDR3 is built from 14 residues. CDR3 DNA: TGCGCCAGCAGCTTGCTAGGGGGAAGGGATACGCAGTATTTT. Its translation: CASSLLGGRDTQYF.

J is TRBJ1-2 and V is TRBV29-1; 7 nucleotides align to TRBD1. Trimming took 5 bases from V and 4 from J; bases not matched to a gene: 10. The CDR3 loop spans 14 amino acids. Germline V gene sequence: CDR1 SQVTM, CDR2 ANQGSEA. CDR3 in DNA: TGCAGCGTTCAAACAGGGGACGGAGCCTATGGCTACACCTTC. It codes for CSVQTGDGAYGYTF.

V gene TRBV7-2 combines with J gene TRBJ1-3, with 9 bases fitting TRBD1. CDR1 and CDR2 (germline): SGHTA, FQGNSA. This CDR3 comprises 15 residues. With V trimmed by 0 bases and J by 5 bases, 2 bases remained unmatched. The CDR3 spells CASSLAGQGRNTIYF. The CDR3 nucleotides are TGTGCCAGCAGCTTAGCGGGACAGGGTCGAAACACCATATATTTT.

J is TRBJ1-2 and V is TRBV5-6, with D unclear. The CDR3 length is 16 residues. In germline, CDR1 is SGHDT, CDR2 YYEEEE. The V and J ends lost 4 bases and 2 bases respectively, with 18 bases between them. Written as DNA, the CDR3 is TGTGCCAGCAGCCACGCCCCGGGCGGGCCGAACTATGGCTACACCTTC. Protein: CASSHAPGGPNYGYTF. The full variable domain, with the rest looked up from reference TRBV5-6 and TRBJ1-2, is DAGVTQSPTHLIKTRGQQVTLRCSPKSGHDTVSWYQQALGQGPQFIFQYYEEEERQRGNFPDRFSGHQFPNYSSELNVNALLLGDSALYLCASSHAPGGPNYGYTFGSGTRLTVV.

This clone was counted once. The CDR3 nucleotides read TGTGCCAGCAGCTCCGACCGGGCTAGTACCCCTACGCAGTATTTT. Amino acids: CASSSDRASTPTQYF. This chain connects TRBV7-3 to TRBJ2-3; no firm D call. The germline gives CDR1 SGHTA, CDR2 FQGTGA. This CDR3 contains 15 residues. V gave up 4 bases and J gave up 8 bases, with 19 bases separating them.

As concerns this clone: Germline is not matched at one junction end, which may reflect a read error. The chain couples TRBV5-6 to TRBJ1-1, with TRBD1 as a possible D gene (5 bases). The CDR3 is made up of 14 amino acids. The V gene's germline CDR1 is SGHDT and CDR2 YYEEEE. CDR3 amino acids: CASTLVGPNTEAFF. Here the CDR3 DNA reads TGTGCCAGCACCTTGGTGGGGCCGAACACTGAAGCTTTCTTT. Full variable domain (remainder filled in from reference TRBV5-6 and TRBJ1-1): DAGVTQSPTHLIKTRGQQVTLRCSPKSGHDTVSWYQQALGQGPQFIFQYYEEEERQRGNFPDRFSGHQFPNYSSELNVNALLLGDSALYLCASTLVGPNTEAFFGQGTRLTVV.

The genes are TRBV15 and TRBJ1-1; possibly TRBD1 for D (6 bases). Trimming cost V 1 base and J 1 base, with 10 bases left between them. Germline assignment: CDR1 LNHNV and CDR2 YYDKDF (reference sequence). The CDR3 totals 15 residues. The CDR3 sequence: CATSRGGARNTEAFF. The CDR3 DNA is TGTGCCACCAGCAGAGGGGGGGCCCGGAACACTGAAGCTTTCTTT. Full variable domain (rest looked up from reference TRBV15 and TRBJ1-1): DAMVIQNPRYQVTQFGKPVTLSCSQTLNHNVMYWYQQKSSQAPKLLFHYYDKDFNNEADTPDNFQSRRPNTSFCFLDIRSPGLGDTAMYLCATSRGGARNTEAFFGQGTRLTVV.

The genes are TRBV27 and TRBJ1-5; 7 bases agree with TRBD1. The length of the CDR3 is 15 residues. With 2 bases clipped from V and 4 bases from J, the junction kept 5 bases outside the gene matches. The germline CDR1 and CDR2 sequences are MNHEY and SMNVEV (reference sequence). The CDR3 DNA sequence: TGTGCCAGCAGTTTACAGACAGGGAAGAATCAGCCCCAGCATTTT. It codes for CASSLQTGKNQPQHF.

The chain carries TRBV30 and TRBJ2-7; D gene uncertain. V was trimmed by 1 base and J by 3 bases, leaving 19 bases between them. From germline, CDR1 is GTSNPN and CDR2 SVGIG (reference sequence). The CDR3 runs to 16 residues. The CDR3 is CAWSAPRVGYRYEQYF. CDR3 coding DNA: TGTGCCTGGAGTGCCCCCCGCGTCGGGTATCGCTACGAGCAGTACTTC.

The chain is built from TRBV3-1 (or the pseudogene TRBV3-2) and TRBJ1-2; no reliable D call. Between the trimmed V and J ends, which lost 4 bases and 4 bases, there was a span of 13 bases. Germline V gene data show CDR1 as LGHDT and CDR2 as YNNKEL (reference sequence). The CDR3 totals 14 residues. CDR3 loop: CASSPRPGGYGYTF. Here the CDR3 DNA reads TGTGCCAGCAGCCCGCGACCTGGTGGCTATGGCTACACCTTC.